This T cell receptor beta chain was profiled in a study of T cells in Graves' hyperthyroidism and ophthalmopathy. Overall study results and limits: Blood also contained most expanded thyroid clonotypes above 0.001.

Stable Graves' hyperthyroidism denoted no ophthalmopathy progression over 18 months. Not enrolled were patients with uncontrolled infection, other autoimmune disease, pregnancy or lactation. More than 9.5 ml fresh peripheral blood yielded the PBMCs. At least ten counts were recorded for this clonotype. Its antigen is as yet unknown. V was clipped by 10 bases and J by 6 bases, with 25 bases between them. The length of the CDR3 is 15 residues. From germline, CDR1 is MDHEN and CDR2 SYDVKM. RNA transcripts provided the source from which TCR beta CDR3 regions were amplified. First-round RT-PCR with HTBI primers amplified the TCR CDR3 region. Each CDR3 protein gets one entry after TCRdb re-called the multiplex PCR reads with MiXCR. The sample shows around 420,000 distinct CDR3 sequences, about 13% of them seen only once.

Sample: blood. This chain links TRBV28 with TRBJ2-7, with D possibly TRBD1 on 7 matching bases. The sequence was obtained from a woman under 30 with Graves' hyperthyroidism. The CDR3 DNA sequence: TGTGCCACCTTCGCCGGAGGGGGCGCTTCTTCCGAGCAGTACTTC. Amino acid sequence: CATFAGGGASSEQYF.